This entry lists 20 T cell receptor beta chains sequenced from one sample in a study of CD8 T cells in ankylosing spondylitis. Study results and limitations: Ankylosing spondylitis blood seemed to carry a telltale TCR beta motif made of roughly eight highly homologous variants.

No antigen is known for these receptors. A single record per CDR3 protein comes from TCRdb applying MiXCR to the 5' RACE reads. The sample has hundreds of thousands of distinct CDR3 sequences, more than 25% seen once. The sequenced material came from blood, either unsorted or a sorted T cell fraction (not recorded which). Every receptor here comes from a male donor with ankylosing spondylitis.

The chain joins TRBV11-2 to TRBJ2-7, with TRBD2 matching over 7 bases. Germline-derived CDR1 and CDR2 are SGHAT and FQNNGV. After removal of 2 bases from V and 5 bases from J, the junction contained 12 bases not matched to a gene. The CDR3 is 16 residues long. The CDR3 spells CASSLSNSGRMDEQYF. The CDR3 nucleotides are TGTGCCAGCAGCTTAAGTAATTCCGGGAGGATGGACGAGCAGTACTTC.

This CDR3 is CASSLDPAVETQYF. As DNA, the CDR3 is TGTGCCAGCAGCTTAGATCCGGCGGTGGAGACCCAGTACTTC. V is TRBV7-2 and J is TRBJ2-5; D gene uncertain. Germline CDR1 and CDR2: SGHTA and FQGNSA. Trimming left V 1 base short and J 5 bases short, with 11 bases between. The CDR3 has 14 amino acids.

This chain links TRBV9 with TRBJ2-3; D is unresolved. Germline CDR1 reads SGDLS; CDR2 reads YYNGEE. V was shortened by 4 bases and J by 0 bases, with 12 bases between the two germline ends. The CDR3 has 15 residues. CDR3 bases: TGTGCCAGCAGCCCTCAGAAAATCAGCACAGATACGCAGTATTTT. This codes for CASSPQKISTDTQYF.

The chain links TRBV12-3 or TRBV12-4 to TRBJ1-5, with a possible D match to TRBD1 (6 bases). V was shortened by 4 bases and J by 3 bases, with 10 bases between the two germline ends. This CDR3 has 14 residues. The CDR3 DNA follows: TGTGCCAGCAGTTCGACAGGAAACAATCAGCCCCAGCATTTT. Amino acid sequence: CASSSTGNNQPQHF.

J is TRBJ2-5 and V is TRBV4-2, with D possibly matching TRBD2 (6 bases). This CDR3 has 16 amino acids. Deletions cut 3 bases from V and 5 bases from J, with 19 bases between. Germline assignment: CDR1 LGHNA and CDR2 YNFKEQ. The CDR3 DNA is TGTGCCAGCAGCCACATAATTCCGGGGGTGGAGGAGACCCAGTACTTC. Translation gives CASSHIIPGVEETQYF.

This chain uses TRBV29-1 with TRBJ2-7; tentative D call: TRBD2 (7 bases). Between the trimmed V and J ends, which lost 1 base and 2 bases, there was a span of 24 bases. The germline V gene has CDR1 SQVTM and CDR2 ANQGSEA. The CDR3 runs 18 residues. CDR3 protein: CSVEGGGGEFSGAYEQYF. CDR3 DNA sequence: TGCAGCGTTGAAGGAGGAGGGGGGGAGTTTTCAGGAGCCTACGAGCAGTACTTC.

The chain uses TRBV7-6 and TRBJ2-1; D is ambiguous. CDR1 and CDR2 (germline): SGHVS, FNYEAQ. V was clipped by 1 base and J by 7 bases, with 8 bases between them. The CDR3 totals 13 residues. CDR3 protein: CASSLGSRNEQFF. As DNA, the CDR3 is TGTGCCAGCAGCTTAGGCTCCCGGAATGAGCAGTTCTTC.

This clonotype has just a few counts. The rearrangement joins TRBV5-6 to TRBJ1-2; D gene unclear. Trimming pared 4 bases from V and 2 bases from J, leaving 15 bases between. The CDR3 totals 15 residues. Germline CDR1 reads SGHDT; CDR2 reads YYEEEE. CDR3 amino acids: CASSHVAGTNYGYTF. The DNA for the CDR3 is TGTGCCAGCAGCCACGTGGCAGGCACCAACTATGGCTACACCTTC.

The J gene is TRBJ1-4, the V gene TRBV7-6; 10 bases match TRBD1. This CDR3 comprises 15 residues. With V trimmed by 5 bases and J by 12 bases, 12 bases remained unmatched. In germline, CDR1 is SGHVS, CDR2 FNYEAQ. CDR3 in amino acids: CASSPGQGGGKELFF. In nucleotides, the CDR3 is TGTGCCAGCAGCCCCGGACAGGGGGGCGGGAAGGAACTGTTTTTT.

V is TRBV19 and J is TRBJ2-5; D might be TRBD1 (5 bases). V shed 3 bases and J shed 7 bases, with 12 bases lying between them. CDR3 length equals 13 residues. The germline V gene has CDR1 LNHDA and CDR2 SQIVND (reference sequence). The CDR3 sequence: CASSILGQGTQYF. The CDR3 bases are TGTGCCAGTAGTATCCTCGGGCAGGGGACCCAGTACTTC.

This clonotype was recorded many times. In DNA form, the CDR3 reads TGTGCCAGCAGTTCGACAGGGGGGAGGTATGGCTACACCTTC. As protein: CASSSTGGRYGYTF. The chain is built from TRBV12-3 or TRBV12-4 and TRBJ1-2; 9 nucleotides align to TRBD1. Losses at the gene ends were 4 bases for V and 5 bases for J; bases not matched to a gene: 5. The CDR3 has 14 amino acids.

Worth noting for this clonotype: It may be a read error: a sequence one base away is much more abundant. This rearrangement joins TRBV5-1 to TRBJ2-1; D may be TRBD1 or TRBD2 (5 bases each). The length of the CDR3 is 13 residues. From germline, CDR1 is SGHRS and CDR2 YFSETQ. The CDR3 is CASGLEPGGEQFF. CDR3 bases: TGCGCCAGCGGCTTGGAACCTGGGGGTGAGCAGTTCTTC.

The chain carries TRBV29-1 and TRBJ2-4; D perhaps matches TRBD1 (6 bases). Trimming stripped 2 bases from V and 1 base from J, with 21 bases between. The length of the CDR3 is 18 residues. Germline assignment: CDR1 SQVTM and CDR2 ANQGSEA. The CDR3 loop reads CSVENTKATGLAKNIQYF. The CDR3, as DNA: TGCAGCGTTGAAAATACAAAAGCGACAGGTCTGGCCAAAAACATTCAGTACTTC.

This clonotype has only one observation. The CDR3 spells CASSHPAAGAGETQYF. For the CDR3, the DNA is TGTGCCAGCTCGCACCCTGCTGCGGGAGCTGGGGAGACCCAGTACTTC. The chain is built from TRBV18 and TRBJ2-5, with 7 bases matching TRBD2. Unmatched junction bases numbered 15, after V lost 6 bases and J lost 5 bases. The CDR3 sequence is 16 residues long. The V gene's germline CDR1 is KGHSH and CDR2 LQKENI.

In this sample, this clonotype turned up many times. CDR3 nucleotide sequence: TGCGCCAGCAGCTTGGGGCAGGGCAGCACAGATACGCAGTATTTT. This encodes CASSLGQGSTDTQYF. The gene calls are TRBV5-1 and TRBJ2-3; a possible D gene is TRBD1 (5 bases). CDR1 is SGHRS and CDR2 is YFSETQ in the germline V gene. With 0 bases removed from V and 0 bases from J, the gap between germline ends came to 8 bases. This CDR3 spans 15 amino acids. Drawing the rest from reference TRBV5-1 and TRBJ2-3, the complete variable domain is KAGVTQTPRYLIKTRGQQVTLSCSPISGHRSVSWYQQTPGQGLQFLFEYFSETQRNKGNFPGRFSGRQFSNSRSEMNVSTLELGDSALYLCASSLGQGSTDTQYFGPGTRLTVL.

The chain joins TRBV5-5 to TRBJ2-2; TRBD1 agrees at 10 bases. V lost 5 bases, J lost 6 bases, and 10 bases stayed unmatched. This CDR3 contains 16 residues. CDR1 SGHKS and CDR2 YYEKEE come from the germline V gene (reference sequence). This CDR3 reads CASSLLWDRGAGELFF. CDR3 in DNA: TGTGCCAGCAGTTTACTATGGGACAGGGGTGCCGGGGAGCTGTTTTTT.

CDR3 protein: CASSRHAGKQETQYF. The DNA of the CDR3 is TGTGCCAGCAGCCGTCACGCGGGGAAGCAAGAGACCCAGTACTTC. The rearrangement joins TRBV7-6 to TRBJ2-5; D is perhaps TRBD2 (6 bases). Trimming took off 5 bases at V and 2 bases at J, with 15 bases between the two ends. CDR3 length: 15 residues. From germline, CDR1 is SGHVS and CDR2 FNYEAQ.

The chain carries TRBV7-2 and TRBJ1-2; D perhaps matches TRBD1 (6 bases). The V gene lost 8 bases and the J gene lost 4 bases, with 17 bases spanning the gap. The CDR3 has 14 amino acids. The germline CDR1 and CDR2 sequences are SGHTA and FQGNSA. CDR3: CASLMSGAGYGYTF. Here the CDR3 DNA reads TGTGCCAGCTTAATGTCGGGGGCGGGCTATGGCTACACCTTC.

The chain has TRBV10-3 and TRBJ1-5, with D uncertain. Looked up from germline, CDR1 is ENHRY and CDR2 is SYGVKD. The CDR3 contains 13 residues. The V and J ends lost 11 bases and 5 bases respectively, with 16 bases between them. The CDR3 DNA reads TGTGCCGTGACGGGCATTCGGGATCAGCCCCAGCATTTT. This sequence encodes CAVTGIRDQPQHF.

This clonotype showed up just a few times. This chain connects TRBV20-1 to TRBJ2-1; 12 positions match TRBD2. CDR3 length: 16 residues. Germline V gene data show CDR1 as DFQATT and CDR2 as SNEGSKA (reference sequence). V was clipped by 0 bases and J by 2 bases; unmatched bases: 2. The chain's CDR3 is CSARDGLAGTYNEQFF. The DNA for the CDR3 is TGCAGTGCTAGAGACGGACTAGCGGGGACCTACAATGAGCAGTTCTTC.